This record covers a single T cell receptor beta chain. Its specificity is not known. The sample originates from a study of cytomegalovirus exposure and HLA in healthy donors. General study findings and limits: The study had only CMV serostatus as immune exposure information. Researchers reported that three CMV-associated chains were confirmed in vitro as CMV antigen-specific.

These donors, healthy bone marrow donors, were studied. PCR was performed using 60 Vbeta and 13 Jbeta primers. TCRdb keeps only in-frame clones here, not all; method: immunoSEQ multiplex PCR. The sample yields 150,000 to 200,000 clones, less than 90% seen once. The V and J ends lost 4 bases and 3 bases respectively, with 13 bases between them. This CDR3 has 14 residues. CDR1 is SGHNT and CDR2 is YYREEE in the germline V gene (reference sequence). V and J are TRBV5-4 and TRBJ1-2, with D possibly being TRBD1 (6 bases). The source is a male donor in good health and CMV-seropositive. The sequenced sample consisted of PBMCs. The CDR3 bases are TGTGCCAGCAGCGGGAAAACAGGGCACTATGGCTACACCTTC. This codes for CASSGKTGHYGYTF.